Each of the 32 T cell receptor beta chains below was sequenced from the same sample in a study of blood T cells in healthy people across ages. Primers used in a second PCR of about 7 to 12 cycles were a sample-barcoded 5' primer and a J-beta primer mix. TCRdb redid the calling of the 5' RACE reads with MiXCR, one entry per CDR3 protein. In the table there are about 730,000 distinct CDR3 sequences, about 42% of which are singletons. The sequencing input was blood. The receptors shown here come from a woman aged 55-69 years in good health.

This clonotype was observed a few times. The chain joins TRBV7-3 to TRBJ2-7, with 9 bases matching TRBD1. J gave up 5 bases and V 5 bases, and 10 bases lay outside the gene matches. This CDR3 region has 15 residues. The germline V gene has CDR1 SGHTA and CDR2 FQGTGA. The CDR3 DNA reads TGTGCCAGCAGCGTTTCCGGGACAGGGCCCCACGAGCAGTACTTC. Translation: CASSVSGTGPHEQYF.

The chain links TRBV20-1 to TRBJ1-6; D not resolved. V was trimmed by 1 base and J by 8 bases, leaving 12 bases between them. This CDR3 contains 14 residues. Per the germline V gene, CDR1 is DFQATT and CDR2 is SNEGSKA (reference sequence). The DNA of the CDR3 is TGCAGTGCTAGAGTTAACCTATGGGATTCACCCCTCCACTTT. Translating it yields CSARVNLWDSPLHF.

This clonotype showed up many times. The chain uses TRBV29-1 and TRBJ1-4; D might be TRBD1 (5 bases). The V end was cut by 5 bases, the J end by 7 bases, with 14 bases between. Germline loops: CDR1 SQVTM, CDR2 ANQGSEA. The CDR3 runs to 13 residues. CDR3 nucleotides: TGCAGCGTTCGCCAGGGCCGGGGTGAAAAACTGTTTTTT. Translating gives CSVRQGRGEKLFF.

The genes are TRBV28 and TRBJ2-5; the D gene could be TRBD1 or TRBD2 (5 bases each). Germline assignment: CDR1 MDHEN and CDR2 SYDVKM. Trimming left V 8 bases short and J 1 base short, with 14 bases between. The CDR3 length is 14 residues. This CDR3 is CASGGRAVQETQYF. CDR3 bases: TGTGCCAGCGGGGGACGAGCGGTCCAAGAGACCCAGTACTTC.

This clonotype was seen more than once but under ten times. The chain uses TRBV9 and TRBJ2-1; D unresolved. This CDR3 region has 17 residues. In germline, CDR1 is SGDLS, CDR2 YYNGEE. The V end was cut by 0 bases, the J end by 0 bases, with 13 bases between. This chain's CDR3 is CASSVAGGASSYNEQFF. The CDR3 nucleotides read TGTGCCAGCAGCGTAGCAGGTGGAGCTAGCTCCTACAATGAGCAGTTCTTC. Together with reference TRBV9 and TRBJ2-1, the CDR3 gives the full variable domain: DSGVTQTPKHLITATGQRVTLRCSPRSGDLSVYWYQQSLDQGLQFLIQYYNGEERAKGNILERFSAQQFPDLHSELNLSSLELGDSALYFCASSVAGGASSYNEQFFGPGTRLTVL.

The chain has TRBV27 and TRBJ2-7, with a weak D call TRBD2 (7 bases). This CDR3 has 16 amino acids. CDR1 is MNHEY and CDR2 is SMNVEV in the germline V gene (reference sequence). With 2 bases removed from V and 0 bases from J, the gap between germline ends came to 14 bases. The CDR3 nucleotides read TGTGCCAGCAGTTTAGTGGGGCGGGGGCTCTCCTACGAGCAGTACTTC. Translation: CASSLVGRGLSYEQYF.

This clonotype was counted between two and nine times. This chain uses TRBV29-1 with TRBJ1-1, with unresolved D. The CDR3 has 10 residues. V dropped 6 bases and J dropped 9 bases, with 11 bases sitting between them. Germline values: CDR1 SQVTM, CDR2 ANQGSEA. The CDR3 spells CSVGDRKAFF. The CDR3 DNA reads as TGCAGCGTGGGAGACCGAAAAGCTTTCTTT.

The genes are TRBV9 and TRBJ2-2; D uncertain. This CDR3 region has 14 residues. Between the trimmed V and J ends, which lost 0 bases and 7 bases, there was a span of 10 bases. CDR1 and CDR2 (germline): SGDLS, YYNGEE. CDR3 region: CASSVVSESGELFF. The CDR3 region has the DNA TGTGCCAGCAGCGTAGTAAGCGAGAGCGGGGAGCTGTTTTTT.

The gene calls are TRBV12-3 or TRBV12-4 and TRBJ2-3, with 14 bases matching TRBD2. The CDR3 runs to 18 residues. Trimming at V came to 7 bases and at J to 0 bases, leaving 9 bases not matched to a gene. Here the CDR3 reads CASTSGLAGVPSTDTQYF. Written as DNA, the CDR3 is TGTGCCAGCACCTCGGGACTAGCGGGGGTCCCGAGCACAGATACGCAGTATTTT.

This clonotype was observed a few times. The CDR3 DNA follows: TGTGCCATCAGGGGGACAGTAGACCGGGAGGCTTTCTTT. Encoded protein: CAIRGTVDREAFF. J is TRBJ1-1 and V is TRBV10-3, with TRBD1 matching 7 bases. CDR1 is ENHRY, CDR2 SYGVKD, per germline. There are 13 residues in the CDR3. V was pared by 6 bases and J by 11 bases, with 12 bases of the junction left unmatched.

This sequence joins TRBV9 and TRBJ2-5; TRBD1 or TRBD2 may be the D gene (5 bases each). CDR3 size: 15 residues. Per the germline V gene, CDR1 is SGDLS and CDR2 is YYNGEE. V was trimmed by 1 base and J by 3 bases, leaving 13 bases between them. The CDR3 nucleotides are TGTGCCAGCAGCGTAAGAGGGGTGGCCGAAGAGACCCAGTACTTC. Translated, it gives CASSVRGVAEETQYF.

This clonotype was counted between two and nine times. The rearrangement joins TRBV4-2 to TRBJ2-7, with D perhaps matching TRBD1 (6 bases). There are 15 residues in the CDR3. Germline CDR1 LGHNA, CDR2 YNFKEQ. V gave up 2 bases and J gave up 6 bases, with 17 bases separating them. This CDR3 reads CASSQSLRGQGEQYF. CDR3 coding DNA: TGTGCCAGCAGCCAAAGCCTCAGGGGCCAGGGCGAGCAGTACTTC.

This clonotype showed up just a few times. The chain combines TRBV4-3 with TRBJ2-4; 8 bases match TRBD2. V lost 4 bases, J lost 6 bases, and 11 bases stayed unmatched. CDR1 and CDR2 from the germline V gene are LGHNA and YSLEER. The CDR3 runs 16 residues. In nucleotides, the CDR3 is TGCGCCAGCAGCCCGACGGGATCGGGGGGGCTAAACATTCAGTACTTC. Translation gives CASSPTGSGGLNIQYF.

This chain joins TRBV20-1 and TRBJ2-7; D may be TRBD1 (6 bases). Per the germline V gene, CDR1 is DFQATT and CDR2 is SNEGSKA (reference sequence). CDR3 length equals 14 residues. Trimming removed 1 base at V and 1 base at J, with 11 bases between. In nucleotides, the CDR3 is TGCAGTGCTAGAGCCTCCCAGGGGTCCTACGAGCAGTACTTC. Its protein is CSARASQGSYEQYF.

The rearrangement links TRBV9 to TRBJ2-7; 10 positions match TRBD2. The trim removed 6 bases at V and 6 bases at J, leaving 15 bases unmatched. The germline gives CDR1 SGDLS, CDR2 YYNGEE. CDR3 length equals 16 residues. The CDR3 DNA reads TGTGCCAGCATTCTAACCGGTCGAGCGGGAGGGCCCGAGCAGTACTTC. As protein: CASILTGRAGGPEQYF. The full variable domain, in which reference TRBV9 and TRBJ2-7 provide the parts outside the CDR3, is DSGVTQTPKHLITATGQRVTLRCSPRSGDLSVYWYQQSLDQGLQFLIQYYNGEERAKGNILERFSAQQFPDLHSELNLSSLELGDSALYFCASILTGRAGGPEQYFGPGTRLTVT.

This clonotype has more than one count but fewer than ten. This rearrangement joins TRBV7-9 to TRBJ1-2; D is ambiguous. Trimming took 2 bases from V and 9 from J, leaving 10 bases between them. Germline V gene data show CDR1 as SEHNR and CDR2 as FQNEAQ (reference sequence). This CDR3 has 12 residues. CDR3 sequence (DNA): TGTGCCAGCAGCTTACCAGGTGGTCGCTACACCTTC. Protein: CASSLPGGRYTF. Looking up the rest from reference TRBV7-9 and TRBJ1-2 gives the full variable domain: DTGVSQNPRHKITKRGQNVTFRCDPISEHNRLYWYRQTLGQGPEFLTYFQNEAQLEKSRLLSDRFSAERPKGSFSTLEIQRTEQGDSAMYLCASSLPGGRYTFGSGTRLTVV.

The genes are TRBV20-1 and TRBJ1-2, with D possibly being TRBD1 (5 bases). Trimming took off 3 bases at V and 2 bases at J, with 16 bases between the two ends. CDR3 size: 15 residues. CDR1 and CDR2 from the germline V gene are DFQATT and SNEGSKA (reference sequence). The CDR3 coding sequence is TGCAGTGCTAGCAATCGGCCAGGGCCCAACTATGGCTACACCTTC. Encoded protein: CSASNRPGPNYGYTF.

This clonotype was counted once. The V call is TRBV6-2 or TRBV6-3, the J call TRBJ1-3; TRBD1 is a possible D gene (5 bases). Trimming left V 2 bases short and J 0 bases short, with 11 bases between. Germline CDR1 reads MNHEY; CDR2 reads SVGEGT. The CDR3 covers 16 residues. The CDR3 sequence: CASSYGGALSGNTIYF. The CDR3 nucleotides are TGTGCCAGCAGTTACGGCGGGGCTCTCTCTGGAAACACCATATATTTT.

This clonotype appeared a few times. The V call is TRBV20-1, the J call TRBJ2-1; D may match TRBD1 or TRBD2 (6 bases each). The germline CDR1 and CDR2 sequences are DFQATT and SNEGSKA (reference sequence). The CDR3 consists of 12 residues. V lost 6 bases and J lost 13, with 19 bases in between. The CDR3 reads CSAPSGARVQFF. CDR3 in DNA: TGCAGTGCCCCTTCGGGGGCCAGAGTTCAGTTCTTC.

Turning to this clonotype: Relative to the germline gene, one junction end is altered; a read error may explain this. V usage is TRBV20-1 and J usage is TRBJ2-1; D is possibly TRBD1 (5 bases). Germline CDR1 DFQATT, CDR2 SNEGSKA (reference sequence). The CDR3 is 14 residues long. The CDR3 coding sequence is TGCGGTGCTAGATTGGTGGGGCCTCTAGATGAGCAGTTCTTC. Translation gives CGARLVGPLDEQFF.

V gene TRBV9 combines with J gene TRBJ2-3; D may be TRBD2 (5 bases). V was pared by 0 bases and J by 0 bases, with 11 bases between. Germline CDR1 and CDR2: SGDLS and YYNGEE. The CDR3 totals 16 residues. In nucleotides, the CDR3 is TGTGCCAGCAGCGTAGCGGCGGGTTTAAGCACAGATACGCAGTATTTT. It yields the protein CASSVAAGLSTDTQYF.

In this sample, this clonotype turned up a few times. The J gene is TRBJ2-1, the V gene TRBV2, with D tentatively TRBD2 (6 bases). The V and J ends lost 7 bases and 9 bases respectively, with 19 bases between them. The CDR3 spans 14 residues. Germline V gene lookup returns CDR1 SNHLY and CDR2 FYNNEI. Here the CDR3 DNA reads TGTGCCAGCACTTTTACGGGGGAGGAGGGTGAGCAGTTCTTC. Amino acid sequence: CASTFTGEEGEQFF. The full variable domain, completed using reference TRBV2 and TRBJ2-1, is EPEVTQTPSHQVTQMGQEVILRCVPISNHLYFYWYRQILGQKVEFLVSFYNNEISEKSEIFDDQFSVERPDGSNFTLKIRSTKLEDSAMYFCASTFTGEEGEQFFGPGTRLTVL.

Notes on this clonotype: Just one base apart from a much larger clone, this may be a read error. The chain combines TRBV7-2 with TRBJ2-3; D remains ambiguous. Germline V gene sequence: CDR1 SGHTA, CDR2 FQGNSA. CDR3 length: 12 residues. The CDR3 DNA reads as TGTGTCAGCAGCTCTGACACAGATACGCAGTATTTT. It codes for CVSSSDTDTQYF.

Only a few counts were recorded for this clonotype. The CDR3 bases are TGTGCCAGCAGTTTCTCGAAGTGGGGGAACTACGAGCAGTACTTC. Translating it yields CASSFSKWGNYEQYF. The chain is built from TRBV6-5 and TRBJ2-7, with D perhaps TRBD1 or TRBD2 (5 bases each). CDR1 and CDR2 from the germline V gene are MNHEY and SVGAGI. Trimming pared 4 bases from V and 3 bases from J, leaving 16 bases between. The CDR3 has 15 residues.

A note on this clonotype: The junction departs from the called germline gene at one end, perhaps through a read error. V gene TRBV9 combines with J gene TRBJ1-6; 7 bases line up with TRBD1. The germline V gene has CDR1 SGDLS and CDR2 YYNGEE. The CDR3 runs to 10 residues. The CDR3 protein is CSQGVSPLHF. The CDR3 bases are TGCAGCCAGGGGGTCTCACCCCTCCACTTT.

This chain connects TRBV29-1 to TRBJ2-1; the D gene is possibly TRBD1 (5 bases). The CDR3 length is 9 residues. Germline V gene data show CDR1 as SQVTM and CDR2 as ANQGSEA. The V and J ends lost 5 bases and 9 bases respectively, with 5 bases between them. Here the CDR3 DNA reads TGCAGCGTTCAGGGTGAGCAGTTCTTC. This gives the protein CSVQGEQFF.

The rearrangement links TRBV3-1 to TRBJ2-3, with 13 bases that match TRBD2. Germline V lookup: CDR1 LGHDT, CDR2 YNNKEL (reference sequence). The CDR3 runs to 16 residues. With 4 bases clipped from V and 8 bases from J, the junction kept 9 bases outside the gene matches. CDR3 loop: CASSRGLAGALGTQYF. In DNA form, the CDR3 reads TGTGCCAGCAGCCGCGGACTAGCGGGGGCCCTGGGTACGCAGTATTTT.

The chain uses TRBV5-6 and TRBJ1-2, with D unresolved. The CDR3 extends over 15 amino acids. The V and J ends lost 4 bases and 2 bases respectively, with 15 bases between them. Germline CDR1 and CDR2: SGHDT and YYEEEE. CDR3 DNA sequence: TGTGCCAGCAGCCCCTCCGGCCGGTCCAACTATGGCTACACCTTC. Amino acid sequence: CASSPSGRSNYGYTF.

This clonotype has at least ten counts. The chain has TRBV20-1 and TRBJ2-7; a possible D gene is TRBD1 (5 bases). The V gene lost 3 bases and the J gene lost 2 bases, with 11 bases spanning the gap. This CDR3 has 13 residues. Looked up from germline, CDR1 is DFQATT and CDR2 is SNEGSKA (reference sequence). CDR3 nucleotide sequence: TGCAGTGCTAGTTTCTCGGACACCTACGAGCAGTACTTC. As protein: CSASFSDTYEQYF.

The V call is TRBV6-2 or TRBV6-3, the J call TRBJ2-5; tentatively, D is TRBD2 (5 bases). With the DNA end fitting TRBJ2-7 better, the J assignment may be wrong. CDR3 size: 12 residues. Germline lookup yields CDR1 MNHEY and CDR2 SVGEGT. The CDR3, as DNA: TGTGCCAGCAGGGAAGGGCGGGACGAGCAGTACTTC. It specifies CASREGRDEQYF.

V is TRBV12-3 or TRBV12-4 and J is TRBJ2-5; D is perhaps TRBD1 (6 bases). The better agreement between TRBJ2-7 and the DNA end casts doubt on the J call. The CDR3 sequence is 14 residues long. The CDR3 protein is CASSPDRLYDEQYF. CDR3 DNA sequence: TGTGCCAGCAGTCCGGACAGACTCTACGACGAGCAGTACTTC.

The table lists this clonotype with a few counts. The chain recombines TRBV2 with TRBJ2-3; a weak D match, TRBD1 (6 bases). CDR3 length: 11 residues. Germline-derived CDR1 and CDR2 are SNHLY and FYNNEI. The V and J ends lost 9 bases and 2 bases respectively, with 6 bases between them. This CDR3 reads CARGATDTQYF. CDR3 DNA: TGTGCCAGGGGGGCCACAGATACGCAGTATTTT.